This T cell receptor (beta chain) was sequenced for a study of T cell responses to AZD1222 COVID-19 vaccine. Turning to the study itself: Second-dose timings of about 4 or about 12 weeks were pooled.

Study-level results: Spike-specific TCR depth and breadth grew after two AZD1222 doses.

In germline, CDR1 is SQVTM, CDR2 ANQGSEA. V lost 4 bases and J 3 bases, leaving 10 bases between the germline ends. This CDR3 region has 13 residues. TCRdb's table, derived via immunoSEQ multiplex PCR, lists solely in-frame clones and lacks some. The profile shows 150,000 to 200,000 clones, roughly 89% of them singletons. A word on this clone: Its matching antigen is unknown.

This TCR was recovered from an adult in good health. Here the sequenced sample was peripheral blood, taken on day 0 of AZD1222 vaccination. The chain recombines TRBV29-1 with TRBJ1-5; D is unclear. The CDR3 DNA reads TGCAGCGTTGCCGAAAACAACAATCAGCCCCAGCATTTT. This encodes CSVAENNNQPQHF.